This T cell receptor (beta chain) was documented in a study of T cell responses to AZD1222 COVID-19 vaccine. About the research overall: Pooling covered second doses at about 4 or about 12 weeks.

This clone was picked up one time. Its antigen is not known. The J segment lost 1 base and the V segment lost 1 base, leaving 17 bases of the junction unmatched. Germline loops: CDR1 SGHTA, CDR2 FQGTGA. This CDR3 has 20 amino acids. Whole-study results and caveats: Close to half of spike-specific TCRs reportedly recognize unmutated variant regions.

Produced via immunoSEQ multiplex PCR; TCRdb's table is partial and in-frame only. The sample lists about 200,000 clones, roughly 88% occurring once. The sample was peripheral blood, taken on day 0 of AZD1222 vaccination. This TCR was recovered from an adult in good health. The V and J genes are TRBV7-3 and TRBJ2-3, with 7 bases lining up with TRBD2. The CDR3 region is CASSLMGYSRGESGTDTQYF. CDR3 nucleotide sequence: TGTGCCAGCAGCTTAATGGGGTATTCCCGGGGGGAATCTGGCACAGATACGCAGTATTTT.